Listed below are T cell receptor beta chains from one sample, sequenced in a study of T cell responses to AZD1222 COVID-19 vaccine. Libraries were prepared by immunoSEQ multiplex PCR; TCRdb keeps only in-frame clonotypes and omits some of them. The sample has about 120,000 clones, over 75% seen once. The sequences come from peripheral blood, collected on day 0 of AZD1222 vaccination. All receptors derive from an adult in good health. The CDR3 runs from the conserved cysteine through the conserved F or W. D genes are given only for firm matches. Rows give clone size only sometimes, using once, few, many, or a class for an expanded clone.

clone_size	v_call	j_call	d_call	cdr3_nt	cdr3_aa
-	TRBV9	TRBJ2-2	-	TGTGCCAGCATGGGCCGGAACACCGGGGAGCTGTTTTTT	CASMGRNTGELFF
-	TRBV18	TRBJ1-3	-	TGTGCCAGCTCACAGGGGGAATATGGAAACACCATATATTTT	CASSQGEYGNTIYF
-	TRBV6-5	TRBJ1-2	TRBD1	TGTGCCAGCAGCCACCAAGACAGGGGCGGCTACACCTTC	CASSHQDRGGYTF
once	TRBV2	TRBJ1-5	TRBD1	TGTGCCAGCAGTTACAGACAGGGGAAGGGACATCAGCCCCAGCATTTT	CASSYRQGKGHQPQHF
-	TRBV29-1	TRBJ2-3	TRBD2	TGCAGCGTTGATTTGGCGGGGGGGCAAGATACGCAGTATTTT	CSVDLAGGQDTQYF
-	TRBV28	TRBJ1-1	TRBD1	TGTGCCAGCAGACTACTCCGGGACAGCAAAGGCACTGAAGCTTTCTTT	CASRLLRDSKGTEAFF
-	TRBV19	TRBJ1-5	-	TGTGCCAGTAAACAGGACGCCTTTAGCAATCAGCCCCAGCATTTT	CASKQDAFSNQPQHF
-	TRBV6-1	TRBJ2-4	TRBD1	TGTGCCAGCAGTGACCCTAAGACAGGGGACATTCAGTACTTC	CASSDPKTGDIQYF
once	TRBV28	TRBJ2-3	-	TGTGCCAGCAGGCAGGGAAGAGAGACAGATACGCAGTATTTT	CASRQGRETDTQYF
-	TRBV19	TRBJ1-4	-	TGTGCCAGTAGTGTACTATTCCGGGAGGGAGGGCCCGAAAAACTGTTTTTT	CASSVLFREGGPEKLFF
-	TRBV27	TRBJ2-7	-	TGTGCCAGCACCAATCATCTCTACGAGCAGTACTTC	CASTNHLYEQYF
few	TRBV18	TRBJ2-2	TRBD2	TGTGCCAGCTCACCTAGCTCTAGCGGGAGTGTCACCGGGGAGCTGTTTTTT	CASSPSSSGSVTGELFF
-	TRBV18	TRBJ2-3	-	TGTGCCAGCTCACCACCGACCCGCACAGATACGCAGTATTTT	CASSPPTRTDTQYF
once	TRBV24-1	TRBJ2-5	TRBD1	TGTGCCACCAGTGATTTGCGGGACAGCCAAGAGACCCAGTACTTC	CATSDLRDSQETQYF
-	TRBV14	TRBJ1-2	-	TGTGCCAGCAGCCCTGGGCGGGGTCGGGCTGGCTACACCTTC	CASSPGRGRAGYTF